What follows is one T cell receptor beta chain and its context. The sample belongs to a study of blood T cell repertoires in COVID-19. Across the whole study: In each case, the material was cDNA or gDNA derived from T cells, B-cell-depleted T cells, or PBMCs.

Original data processing: Amplification of reference gene primers was used by the study to estimate nucleated cell counts. This table comes from immunoSEQ multiplex PCR, and its TCRdb copy is limited to in-frame clones, with some not included. The DNA was the basis for D and trimming; V, J and clone size are from that table. The sample has about 400,000 clones; 87% are singletons. Cohort assignment relied on participant-reported clinical history. The sample taken for sequencing was PBMCs or T cells enriched from blood (not recorded which). The TCR originated in a woman between 18 and 30 years old with acute COVID-19.

CDR3 amino acids: CASSIQTSEAETQYF. The DNA for the CDR3 is TGTGCCAGCAGCATCCAGACTAGCGAGGCTGAGACCCAGTACTTC. This rearrangement joins TRBV7-2 to TRBJ2-5; 8 bases are a match to TRBD2. This CDR3 region has 15 residues. J was trimmed by 5 bases and V by 5 bases; bases with no gene match: 10. The germline V gene has CDR1 SGHTA and CDR2 FQGNSA.